This T cell receptor beta chain came from a study of identical twins. In TCRdb, the 5' RACE reads were re-called with MiXCR into one record per CDR3 protein. The sample holds about 330,000 distinct CDR3 sequences, approximately 13% seen once. Germline values: CDR1 LNHDA, CDR2 SQIVND (reference sequence). This CDR3 is 17 amino acids long. Trimming stripped 7 bases from V and 2 bases from J, with 21 bases between. Another study also made use of these data, one on yellow fever vaccine responses in identical twins.

Source material: CD8+ T cells sorted from blood. The sequence was obtained from a woman under 30 in good health. V usage is TRBV19 and J usage is TRBJ1-5; D not resolved. The CDR3 sequence: CASTSLGRARGNQPQHF. The CDR3 DNA reads as TGTGCCAGTACTTCTTTGGGCAGAGCGCGAGGCAATCAGCCCCAGCATTTT. The variable domain in full, with the rest retrieved from reference TRBV19 and TRBJ1-5, is DGGITQSPKYLFRKEGQNVTLSCEQNLNHDAMYWYRQDPGQGLRLIYYSQIVNDFQKGDIAEGYSVSREKKESFPLTVTSAQKNPTAFYLCASTSLGRARGNQPQHFGDGTRLSIL.